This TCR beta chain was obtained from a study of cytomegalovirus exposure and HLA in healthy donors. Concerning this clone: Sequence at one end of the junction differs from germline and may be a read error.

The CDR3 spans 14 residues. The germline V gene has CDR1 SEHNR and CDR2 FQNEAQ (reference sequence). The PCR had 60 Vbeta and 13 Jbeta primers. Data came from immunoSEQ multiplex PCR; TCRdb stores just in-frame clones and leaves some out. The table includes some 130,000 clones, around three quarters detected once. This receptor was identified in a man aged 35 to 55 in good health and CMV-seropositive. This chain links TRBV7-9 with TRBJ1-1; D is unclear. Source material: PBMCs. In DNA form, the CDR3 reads TGTTCCAGCAGCTTCGGAGGTGTGGGGACTGAAGCTTTCTTT. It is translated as CSSSFGGVGTEAFF.